This TCR beta chain is from a study of blood T cell repertoires in COVID-19. The overall study: Acute and convalescent COVID-19 samples came from the United States, Italy and Spain. T cells, B-cell-depleted T cells, or PBMCs supplied cDNA or gDNA.

Study processing details: Amplification of reference gene primers was used by the study to estimate nucleated cell counts. Only in-frame clones appear in the TCRdb table, and some are missing; sequencing was by immunoSEQ multiplex PCR. V and J calls plus clone size are reproduced from that table; the DNA served to infer D and trimming. The data hold about 81,000 clones, with approximately 92% observed a single time. The sequencing input was peripheral blood. The clonotype originates from a woman older than 75 with active COVID-19.

The CDR3 DNA follows: TGTGCCACCAGTGGCGGTGGGAGGGGGGGGAATGAGCAGTTCTTC. Translating it yields CATSGGGRGGNEQFF. V usage is TRBV24-1 and J usage is TRBJ2-1; a possible D gene is TRBD2 (7 bases). V was trimmed by 5 bases and J by 7 bases, leaving 17 bases between them. Germline V CDR1 and CDR2: KGHDR, SFDVKD. This CDR3 has 15 amino acids.